Following are 25 T cell receptor beta chains from one sample sequenced in a study of ipilimumab plus nivolumab after autologous stem cell transplantation. Clones were read by immunoSEQ multiplex PCR, and TCRdb kept only the in-frame ones, dropping some. There are some 5,000 clones in the sample; roughly 79% occur only once, and about a sixth lies in the top ten. The sample in question was PBMCs, obtained in a trial of ipilimumab plus nivolumab as post-transplant consolidation. The receptor source for this set is a male donor with multiple myeloma.

On this clone itself: The identical CDR3 is also encoded by other nucleotide sequences in the sample. The gene calls are TRBV5-4 and TRBJ1-1; no definite D call. Trimming cost V 8 bases and J 1 base, with 9 bases left between them. The CDR3 sequence is 12 residues long. Germline V CDR1 and CDR2: SGHNT, YYREEE (reference sequence). CDR3: CASARGNTEAFF. The CDR3 DNA reads TGTGCCAGTGCCCGGGGGAACACTGAAGCTTTCTTT.

This clone was seen just once. The chain links TRBV6-9 to TRBJ1-1; D is unclear. CDR3 length: 13 amino acids. The V gene's germline CDR1 is MNHGY and CDR2 SVAAGI. V gave up 3 bases and J gave up 4 bases, with 9 bases separating them. The CDR3, as DNA: TGTGCCAGCAGTTACGCCTCAGGCACTGAAGCTTTCTTT. Residues: CASSYASGTEAFF.

This chain joins TRBV6-4 and TRBJ1-1; TRBD1 agrees at 7 bases. The CDR3 runs 14 residues. The trim removed 6 bases at V and 4 bases at J, leaving 8 bases unmatched. CDR1 is MRHNA and CDR2 is SNTAGT in the germline V gene. CDR3 bases: TGTGCCAGCAGCCCCGGGGGACAGCCCACTGAAGCTTTCTTT. It is translated as CASSPGGQPTEAFF.

V gene TRBV20-1 combines with J gene TRBJ1-1; no reliable D call. The V gene's germline CDR1 is DFQATT and CDR2 SNEGSKA (reference sequence). V lost 5 bases to trimming and J lost 4 bases, with 8 bases between them. The CDR3 totals 11 residues. The CDR3 DNA reads as TGCAGTGCTCACATGGTCACTGAAGCTTTCTTT. It specifies CSAHMVTEAFF.

With regard to this clone: Within the sample, other DNA sequences also encode this same CDR3. The V call is TRBV28, the J call TRBJ1-2; 7 nucleotides align to TRBD1. The CDR3 is 16 residues long. V was pared by 6 bases and J by 6 bases, with 16 bases of the junction left unmatched. Germline assignment: CDR1 MDHEN and CDR2 SYDVKM. The chain's CDR3 is CASRPRQGLSPDGYTF. The CDR3 DNA reads as TGTGCCAGCAGGCCCCGACAGGGACTAAGTCCAGATGGCTACACCTTC.

V and J are TRBV9 and TRBJ1-5; no clear D. The CDR3 covers 14 residues. CDR1 is SGDLS, CDR2 YYNGEE, per germline. Between the trimmed V and J ends, which lost 0 bases and 3 bases, there was a span of 7 bases. The CDR3 protein is CASSVGGNNQPQHF. CDR3 bases: TGTGCCAGCAGCGTAGGGGGTAACAATCAGCCCCAGCATTTT.

The chain couples TRBV27 to TRBJ1-4; D gene unclear. The CDR3 loop spans 13 amino acids. V dropped 5 bases and J dropped 8 bases, with 12 bases sitting between them. Germline CDR1 reads MNHEY; CDR2 reads SMNVEV (reference sequence). CDR3 in amino acids: CASSPNGEEKLFF. The CDR3 DNA is TGTGCCAGCAGTCCTAATGGGGAGGAAAAACTGTTTTTT.

This rearrangement joins TRBV4-2 to TRBJ1-2; unclear D gene. V lost 0 bases, J lost 4 bases, and 9 bases lay in between. The CDR3 totals 14 residues. Germline values: CDR1 LGHNA, CDR2 YNFKEQ. Here the CDR3 reads CASSQEILGYGYTF. The CDR3 DNA sequence: TGTGCCAGCAGCCAAGAGATCTTAGGCTATGGCTACACCTTC.

The chain employs TRBV6-5 and TRBJ1-5; D ambiguous. The CDR3 is made up of 10 amino acids. The V end lost 8 bases, the J end lost 7 bases, and 6 bases lay between the germline ends. Germline values: CDR1 MNHEY, CDR2 SVGAGI. The CDR3 DNA reads TGTGCCAGCCCAATACAGCCCCAGCATTTT. It is translated as CASPIQPQHF.

This clone was detected once. The chain employs TRBV7-5 and TRBJ2-5; the table names TRBD2, a call not compared with the DNA. TRBV7-5 is tagged as a pseudogene. The CDR3 runs 15 residues. CDR3 DNA sequence: TGTGCCAGCAGCTTAACGATGGAGGACCAAGAGACCCAGTACTTC. Translation: CASSLTMEDQETQYF.

The chain links TRBV11-3 to TRBJ1-2; the match to TRBD1 covers 7 bases. This CDR3 has 15 residues. Germline CDR1 SGHNT, CDR2 YENEEA. The trim removed 5 bases at V and 7 bases at J, leaving 13 bases unmatched. The CDR3 reads CASSIPDRVLTGYTF. CDR3 in DNA: TGTGCCAGCAGCATCCCTGACAGGGTCTTAACTGGCTACACCTTC.

The chain combines TRBV19 with TRBJ1-2; D might be TRBD1 (6 bases). The V gene lost 7 bases and the J gene lost 4 bases, with 25 bases spanning the gap. The V gene's germline CDR1 is LNHDA and CDR2 SQIVND (reference sequence). The CDR3 contains 17 residues. The CDR3 region has the DNA TGTGCCAGTAACAAGTTTATGGGAGGGGGAGATGCCTATGGCTACACCTTC. It specifies CASNKFMGGGDAYGYTF. Variable domain in full (rest from reference TRBV19 and TRBJ1-2): DGGITQSPKYLFRKEGQNVTLSCEQNLNHDAMYWYRQDPGQGLRLIYYSQIVNDFQKGDIAEGYSVSREKKESFPLTVTSAQKNPTAFYLCASNKFMGGGDAYGYTFGSGTRLTVV.

There are a few counts of this clone. The V call is TRBV14, the J call TRBJ2-5, with no clear D. The CDR3 runs 13 residues. V lost 0 bases to trimming and J lost 4 bases, with 6 bases between them. CDR1 and CDR2 (germline): SGHDN, FVKESK. The CDR3 region has the DNA TGTGCCAGCAGCCAAGAGATACGAGAGACCCAGTACTTC. Encoded protein: CASSQEIRETQYF.

This rearrangement joins TRBV18 to TRBJ2-2, with D possibly TRBD1 on 5 matching bases. Trimming took off 2 bases at V and 6 bases at J, with 13 bases between the two ends. CDR1 and CDR2 (germline): KGHSH, LQKENI. The CDR3 runs to 15 residues. The CDR3 spells CASSPGDTGAGELFF. The CDR3 DNA follows: TGTGCCAGCTCACCAGGGGATACAGGCGCCGGGGAGCTGTTTTTT.

This clone has just a few counts. The chain carries TRBV7-3 and TRBJ1-1, with 11 nucleotides matching TRBD1. The CDR3 loop spans 17 amino acids. The ends lost 2 bases at V and 1 base at J; junction bases unmatched: 6. Germline V gene data show CDR1 as SGHTA and CDR2 as FQGTGA. CDR3 region: CASSLGSGTGGNTEAFF. The CDR3 coding sequence is TGTGCCAGCAGCTTAGGTTCTGGGACAGGGGGGAACACTGAAGCTTTCTTT.

A few counts support this clone. The chain carries TRBV10-1 and TRBJ2-7; 7 nucleotides agree with TRBD1. Germline CDR1 WNHNN, CDR2 SYGVQD (reference sequence). V lost 5 bases, J lost 4 bases, and 8 bases stayed unmatched. The CDR3 totals 14 residues. CDR3 coding DNA: TGCGCCAGCAGTACAGGGGATGATGGTTACGAGCAGTACTTC. Encoded protein: CASSTGDDGYEQYF.

This clone turned up a few times. The rearrangement links TRBV28 to TRBJ2-4, with a weak D call TRBD1 (6 bases). CDR1 MDHEN and CDR2 SYDVKM come from the germline V gene. The CDR3 runs to 13 residues. Trimming stripped 1 base from V and 7 bases from J, with 8 bases between. CDR3 sequence (DNA): TGTGCCAGCAGTTTATCTCAGGGGAACATTCAGTACTTC. Its translation is CASSLSQGNIQYF.

About this clone: Germline and junction disagree at one end, which may indicate a read error. V and J are TRBV11-2 and TRBJ2-3, with 7 bases fitting TRBD1. The V gene's germline CDR1 is SGHAT and CDR2 FQNNGV. The CDR3 consists of 15 residues. For the CDR3, the DNA is TGTGCCGGCAGCAGACAGGGTATTGCTACAGATACGCAGTATTTT. Translation gives CAGSRQGIATDTQYF.

V gene TRBV11-3 combines with J gene TRBJ2-3; D may match TRBD1 or TRBD2 (5 bases each). Trimming removed 4 bases from V and 2 bases from J, with 10 bases in between. Germline CDR1 is SGHNT and CDR2 is YENEEA. The CDR3 has 14 residues. The CDR3 region has the DNA TGTGCCAGCAGCTCCGGGGCTTCCACAGATACGCAGTATTTT. Protein sequence: CASSSGASTDTQYF.

In its sample, this clone was seen a few times. This chain joins TRBV4-1 and TRBJ2-7, with TRBD1 matching over 7 bases. The trim removed 3 bases at V and 3 bases at J, leaving 5 bases unmatched. Germline loops: CDR1 MGHRA, CDR2 YSYEKL. The CDR3 length is 14 residues. The CDR3 DNA follows: TGCGCCAGCAGCCAGACAACAGGGGTCTACGAGCAGTACTTC. Translation: CASSQTTGVYEQYF.

The J gene is TRBJ2-3, the V gene TRBV6-5, with D hard to call. With 7 bases removed from V and 7 bases from J, the gap between germline ends came to 12 bases. The CDR3 consists of 12 residues. Germline V gene sequence: CDR1 MNHEY, CDR2 SVGAGI. The CDR3 spells CASTALSNTQYF. CDR3 DNA: TGTGCCAGCACCGCGCTTTCGAATACGCAGTATTTT.

The gene calls are TRBV6-1 and TRBJ2-7, with TRBD1 as a possible D gene (5 bases). V was cut by 2 bases and J by 2 bases, with 13 bases left in between. This CDR3 contains 15 residues. Germline CDR1 MNHNS, CDR2 SASEGT. The CDR3 DNA is TGTGCCAGCAGTGAATTCACAGGTTCCCCCTACGAGCAGTACTTC. This codes for CASSEFTGSPYEQYF.

The V gene is TRBV19, the J gene TRBJ1-2, with unresolved D. Deletions cut 6 bases from V and 4 bases from J, with 12 bases between. The CDR3 is 13 residues long. Looked up from germline, CDR1 is LNHDA and CDR2 is SQIVND (reference sequence). This CDR3 is CASRVLGVYGYTF. CDR3 nucleotides: TGTGCCAGTAGAGTGTTAGGAGTCTATGGCTACACCTTC. Full variable domain (rest looked up from reference TRBV19 and TRBJ1-2): DGGITQSPKYLFRKEGQNVTLSCEQNLNHDAMYWYRQDPGQGLRLIYYSQIVNDFQKGDIAEGYSVSREKKESFPLTVTSAQKNPTAFYLCASRVLGVYGYTFGSGTRLTVV.

This clone was picked up a small number of times. V usage is TRBV6-5 and J usage is TRBJ2-5, with TRBD2 identical over 11 bases. Looked up from germline, CDR1 is MNHEY and CDR2 is SVGAGI. The CDR3 consists of 15 residues. J was trimmed by 1 base and V by 7 bases; bases with no gene match: 5. The CDR3 sequence: CASTQTSGAQETQYF. For the CDR3, the DNA is TGTGCCAGCACCCAGACTAGCGGGGCCCAAGAGACCCAGTACTTC.

This sequence joins TRBV6-1 and TRBJ2-1; 10 nucleotides match TRBD1. Germline trimming cut 7 bases from V and 9 bases from J; bases unmatched to any gene: 9. The CDR3 loop spans 14 amino acids. Germline values: CDR1 MNHNS, CDR2 SASEGT. The CDR3 region has the DNA TGTGCCAGCACAATTGAGACAGGGGGCATTGAGCAGTTCTTC. Its translation is CASTIETGGIEQFF.